This entry describes one T cell receptor (beta chain). Generated by immunoSEQ multiplex PCR, the TCRdb table keeps only in-frame clones and is missing some. The sample contains 35,000 to 45,000 clones, just over 90% of which appear only once. The data were taken from a study of T cell changes during pregnancy in multiple sclerosis. Germline-derived CDR1 and CDR2 are SGDLS and YYNGEE. Trimming cost V 3 bases and J 3 bases, with 10 bases left between them. The CDR3 covers 14 residues. The sequence was collected from a female donor with multiple sclerosis, enrolled in a pregnancy study. The specimen was peripheral blood, collected before pregnancy. V usage is TRBV9 and J usage is TRBJ1-5; D perhaps matches TRBD1 (6 bases). CDR3 sequence (DNA): TGTGCCAGCAGCGCACAGGGAGACAATCAGCCCCAGCATTTT. This codes for CASSAQGDNQPQHF.